Below, one TCR beta chain is given with its context. Its specificity is not known. Trimming shortened V by 2 bases and J by 6 bases, and 13 bases separated the two germline ends. The CDR3 loop spans 14 amino acids. Germline V gene lookup returns CDR1 DFQATT and CDR2 SNEGSKA (reference sequence). The data originate from a study of response to subunit inactivated influenza vaccine. TCRdb re-called the RT-PCR reads through MiXCR, storing one row per CDR3 protein. The sample includes roughly 500,000 distinct CDR3 sequences, about 15% seen only once; the top ten take 3%. Study-wide results and limits: With each seasonal influenza vaccination, the authors suggested, few new T cells are recruited.

This TCR came from a man aged 50-75 years who received an inactivated influenza vaccine. The chain links TRBV20-1 to TRBJ2-2; a possible D gene is TRBD2 (5 bases). The sample here was CD4+ T cells sorted from PBMCs, taken less than 30 months after vaccination. CDR3 DNA: TGCAGTGCTAGACGGGTCAACGGGGCCGGGGAGCTGTTTTTT. It translates to CSARRVNGAGELFF.